This TCR beta chain was identified during a study of control samples from healthy donors and cancer patients. The CDR3 loop spans 15 amino acids. V shed 6 bases and J shed 2 bases, with 14 bases lying between them. In germline, CDR1 is SNHLY, CDR2 FYNNEI. Data came from immunoSEQ multiplex PCR; TCRdb stores just in-frame clones and leaves some out. The sample includes approximately 220,000 clones, about 95% seen only once; the top ten take over 1.2%. This chain joins TRBV2 and TRBJ2-1; D might be TRBD2 (5 bases). The sequenced sample consisted of blood. The receptor's source is a man in his fifties in good health. CDR3 nucleotide sequence: TGTGCCAGCAGGCCCGAGCGGATAACCTACAATGAGCAGTTCTTC. It encodes CASRPERITYNEQFF.